Below are 14 T cell receptor beta chains sequenced from a single sample in a study of T-cell memory formation after mild COVID-19. Via MiXCR, TCRdb re-called the 5' RACE reads, giving one row per CDR3 protein. The sample has approximately 250,000 distinct CDR3 sequences, about a sixth seen once; the top ten hold roughly 20%. Specimen: PBMCs or a T cell subset sorted from them (not recorded which). The receptors derive from a man between 18 and 35 years old who had mild COVID-19 (a few samples of this study predate the infection). Cell type and time point are not known.

This clonotype is a singleton in its sample. The V call is TRBV7-6, the J call TRBJ2-1, with TRBD2 identical over 12 bases. Trimming removed 5 bases from V and 3 bases from J; junction bases left unmatched: 5. From germline, CDR1 is SGHVS and CDR2 FNYEAQ. The length of the CDR3 is 16 residues. CDR3 sequence (DNA): TGTGCCAGCAGCCCCTGGACTAGCGGGGTCTACAATGAGCAGTTCTTC. This encodes CASSPWTSGVYNEQFF.

The chain recombines TRBV29-1 with TRBJ2-2, with TRBD1 as a possible D gene (5 bases). Looked up from germline, CDR1 is SQVTM and CDR2 is ANQGSEA. The V end was cut by 7 bases, the J end by 7 bases, with 16 bases between. CDR3 size: 13 residues. CDR3 protein: CSALGQGDGELFF. CDR3 nucleotide sequence: TGCAGCGCTCTAGGGCAGGGCGACGGGGAGCTGTTTTTT.

J is TRBJ1-6 and V is TRBV20-1; maybe TRBD1 (6 bases). The germline gives CDR1 DFQATT, CDR2 SNEGSKA (reference sequence). V gave up 5 bases and J gave up 7 bases, with 15 bases separating them. The CDR3 consists of 14 residues. This chain's CDR3 is CSASWGDKNSPLHF. The CDR3, as DNA: TGCAGTGCTTCATGGGGGGACAAAAATTCACCCCTCCACTTT.

This clonotype was seen a few times. The rearrangement uses TRBV30 and TRBJ2-7, with D possibly matching TRBD1 (5 bases). Germline CDR1 reads GTSNPN; CDR2 reads SVGIG (reference sequence). The CDR3 is made up of 13 amino acids. V was trimmed by 1 base and J by 7 bases, leaving 14 bases between them. CDR3: CAWSGAAGYEQYF. The CDR3, as DNA: TGTGCCTGGAGTGGCGCGGCAGGGTATGAGCAGTACTTC.

This clonotype was seen only a few times. V is TRBV10-3 and J is TRBJ1-4; unclear D gene. V lost 1 base, J lost 7 bases, and 4 bases lay in between. The CDR3 consists of 12 residues. CDR1 and CDR2 from the germline V gene are ENHRY and SYGVKD. The CDR3 sequence is CAISEFGEKLFF. The CDR3 nucleotides are TGTGCCATCAGTGAGTTCGGTGAAAAACTGTTTTTT.

V gene TRBV7-9 combines with J gene TRBJ2-5; a possible D gene is TRBD1 (6 bases). V was shortened by 4 bases and J by 1 base, with 10 bases between the two germline ends. Germline V gives CDR1 SEHNR, CDR2 FQNEAQ (reference sequence). The CDR3 totals 14 residues. The CDR3 coding sequence is TGTGCCAGCAGCTCCCAGGGGTTCCAAGAGACCCAGTACTTC. As protein: CASSSQGFQETQYF.

The J gene is TRBJ1-5, the V gene TRBV2, with 7 bases matching TRBD1. The CDR3 loop spans 13 amino acids. Per the germline V gene, CDR1 is SNHLY and CDR2 is FYNNEI. The V gene end was trimmed by 4 bases and the J gene end by 6 bases; junction bases not matched to a gene: 3. CDR3 nucleotides: TGTGCCAGCAGTGCGACAGGGAGTCAGCCCCAGCATTTT. It codes for CASSATGSQPQHF.

J is TRBJ1-3 and V is TRBV5-1, with D unclear. The length of the CDR3 is 15 residues. Germline CDR1 reads SGHRS; CDR2 reads YFSETQ. Between the trimmed V and J ends, which lost 0 bases and 2 bases, there was a span of 9 bases. CDR3 in DNA: TGCGCCAGCAGCTTGGCTGGACCTCCTGGAAACACCATATATTTT. As protein: CASSLAGPPGNTIYF.

The rearrangement links TRBV5-6 to TRBJ1-2; D is unresolved. Germline V gene lookup returns CDR1 SGHDT and CDR2 YYEEEE. This CDR3 has 14 amino acids. V lost 6 bases to trimming and J lost 4 bases, with 16 bases between them. CDR3 DNA: TGTGCCAGCACTTGGGAGACTCAAACCTATGGCTACACCTTC. Protein product: CASTWETQTYGYTF.

Only a few counts were recorded for this clonotype. This chain connects TRBV19 to TRBJ1-1; tentative D call: TRBD1 (5 bases). The germline gives CDR1 LNHDA, CDR2 SQIVND (reference sequence). This CDR3 has 12 amino acids. Deletions cut 3 bases from V and 11 bases from J, with 13 bases between. The CDR3 protein is CASSMGFRQAFF. CDR3 DNA sequence: TGTGCCAGTAGTATGGGCTTCCGACAGGCTTTCTTT.

The rearrangement joins TRBV7-3 to TRBJ2-1, with 9 bases aligning to TRBD2. The CDR3 is made up of 15 amino acids. The ends lost 6 bases at V and 1 base at J; junction bases unmatched: 4. The V gene's germline CDR1 is SGHTA and CDR2 FQGTGA. CDR3 nucleotides: TGTGCCAGCAGGCAGACTAGCGGATCCTACAATGAGCAGTTCTTC. It translates to CASRQTSGSYNEQFF.

This clonotype appeared a single time. The genes are TRBV21-1 and TRBJ1-6; whether TRBD1, the table's D call, matches the DNA was not checked. TRBV21-1 is a listed pseudogene. The CDR3 contains 16 residues. The CDR3 loop is CASSTFEGGEISPLHF. The DNA for the CDR3 is TGTGCCAGCAGCACCTTCGAAGGGGGAGAGATTTCACCCCTCCACTTT.

In its sample, this clonotype was seen many times. CDR3 DNA: TGTGCCAGTAGTATTAAAGGGACAGGTTTGTATCAGCCCCAGCATTTT. It specifies CASSIKGTGLYQPQHF. This chain uses TRBV19 with TRBJ1-5; TRBD1 aligns across 8 bases. J gave up 5 bases and V 3 bases, and 9 bases lay outside the gene matches. The germline gives CDR1 LNHDA, CDR2 SQIVND (reference sequence). The CDR3 consists of 16 residues.

Only a few counts were recorded for this clonotype. V is TRBV7-9 and J is TRBJ1-4; D unclear. The CDR3 runs 12 residues. V lost 11 bases, J lost 13 bases, and 20 bases lay in between. Germline V gene data show CDR1 as SEHNR and CDR2 as FQNEAQ (reference sequence). The DNA for the CDR3 is TGTGCCTACGACTTATCGCAGTCTACACTGTTTTTT. It yields the protein CAYDLSQSTLFF.